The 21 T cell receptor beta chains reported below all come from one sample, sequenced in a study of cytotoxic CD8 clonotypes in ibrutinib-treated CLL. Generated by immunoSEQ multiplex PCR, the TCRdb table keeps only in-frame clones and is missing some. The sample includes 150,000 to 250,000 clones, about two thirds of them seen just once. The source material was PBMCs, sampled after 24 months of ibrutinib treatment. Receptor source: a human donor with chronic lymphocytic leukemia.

For the CDR3, the DNA is TGCGCCAGCAGCCAGGGGAACACTGAAGCTTTCTTT. This codes for CASSQGNTEAFF. The chain is built from TRBV4-1 and TRBJ1-1; D unclear. Between the trimmed V and J ends, which lost 3 bases and 1 base, there was a span of 3 bases. Germline CDR1 is MGHRA and CDR2 is YSYEKL. This CDR3 spans 12 amino acids.

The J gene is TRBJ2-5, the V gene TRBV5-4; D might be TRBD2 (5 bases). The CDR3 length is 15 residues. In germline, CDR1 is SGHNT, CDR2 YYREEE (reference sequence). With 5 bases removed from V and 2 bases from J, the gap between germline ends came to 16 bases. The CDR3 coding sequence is TGTGCCAGCAGGTTCGGACTGAAAACGCAAGAGACCCAGTACTTC. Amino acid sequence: CASRFGLKTQETQYF.

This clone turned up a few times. CDR3 region: CASSLEGQDYEQYF. In nucleotides, the CDR3 is TGTGCCAGCAGCTTAGAGGGACAGGACTACGAGCAGTACTTC. The V and J genes are TRBV11-2 and TRBJ2-7, with 8 bases aligning to TRBD1. V gave up 0 bases and J gave up 3 bases; unmatched junction bases: 1. This CDR3 has 14 amino acids. In germline, CDR1 is SGHAT, CDR2 FQNNGV.

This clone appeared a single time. The CDR3 protein is CASSEGLAGFADTQYF. The CDR3 DNA follows: TGTGCCAGCAGCGAGGGACTAGCGGGATTTGCAGATACGCAGTATTTT. The chain is built from TRBV7-7 and TRBJ2-3; 13 bases are a match to TRBD2. The CDR3 has 16 amino acids. Germline CDR1 reads SSHAT; CDR2 reads FNYEAQ (reference sequence). Losses at the gene ends were 5 bases for V and 4 bases for J; bases not matched to a gene: 6.

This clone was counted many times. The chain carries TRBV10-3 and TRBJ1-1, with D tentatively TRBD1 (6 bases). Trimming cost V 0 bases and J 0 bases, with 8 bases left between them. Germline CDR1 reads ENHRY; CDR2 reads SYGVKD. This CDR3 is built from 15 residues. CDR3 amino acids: CAISESGALNTEAFF. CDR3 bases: TGTGCCATCAGTGAGTCGGGGGCCCTGAACACTGAAGCTTTCTTT.

CDR3 DNA sequence: TGTGCCAGCAGTTTGCGGGAGGGCCGGGCGCAGTATTTT. Amino acids: CASSLREGRAQYF. The chain employs TRBV27 and TRBJ2-3, with 9 bases aligning to TRBD2. J lost 10 bases, V lost 3 bases, and 5 bases had no gene match. CDR1 is MNHEY, CDR2 SMNVEV, per germline (reference sequence). CDR3 size: 13 residues.

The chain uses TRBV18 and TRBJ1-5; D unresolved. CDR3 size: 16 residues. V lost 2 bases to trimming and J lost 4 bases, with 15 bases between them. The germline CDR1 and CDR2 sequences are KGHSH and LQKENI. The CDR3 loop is CASSPFSAELNQPQHF. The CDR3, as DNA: TGTGCCAGCTCACCATTCAGTGCTGAGCTTAATCAGCCCCAGCATTTT.

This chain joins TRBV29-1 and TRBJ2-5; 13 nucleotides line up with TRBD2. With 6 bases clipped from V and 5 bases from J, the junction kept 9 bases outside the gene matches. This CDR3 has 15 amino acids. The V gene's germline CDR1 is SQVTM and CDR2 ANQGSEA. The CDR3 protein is CSVKGTSGVGETQYF. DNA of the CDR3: TGCAGCGTGAAAGGGACTAGCGGGGTTGGGGAGACCCAGTACTTC.

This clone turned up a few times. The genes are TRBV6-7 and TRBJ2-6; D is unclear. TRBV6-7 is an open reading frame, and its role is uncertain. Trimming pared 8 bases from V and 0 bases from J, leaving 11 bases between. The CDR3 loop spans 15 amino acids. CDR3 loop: CASPTRNSGANVLTF. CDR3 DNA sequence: TGTGCCAGCCCCACCAGGAACTCTGGGGCCAACGTCCTGACTTTC.

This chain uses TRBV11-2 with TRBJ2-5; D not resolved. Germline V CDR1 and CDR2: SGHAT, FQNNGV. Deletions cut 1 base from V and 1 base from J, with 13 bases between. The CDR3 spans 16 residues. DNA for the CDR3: TGTGCCAGCAGCTTAGGGCTCTATGGCGGCCAAGAGACCCAGTACTTC. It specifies CASSLGLYGGQETQYF.

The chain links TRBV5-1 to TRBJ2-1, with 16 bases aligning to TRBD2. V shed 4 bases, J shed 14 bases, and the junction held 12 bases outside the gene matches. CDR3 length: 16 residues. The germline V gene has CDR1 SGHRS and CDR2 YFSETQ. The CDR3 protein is CASSQTPGLAGGSEFF. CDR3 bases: TGCGCCAGCAGCCAAACGCCGGGACTAGCGGGAGGGTCTGAGTTCTTC.

The CDR3 DNA is TGTGCCAGCAGTGATGGAGGGGTCTATGGCTACACCTTC. This codes for CASSDGGVYGYTF. This chain links TRBV25-1 with TRBJ1-2; tentative D call: TRBD1 (5 bases). There are 13 residues in the CDR3. Trimming took 3 bases from V and 4 from J, leaving 9 bases between them. From germline, CDR1 is MGHDK and CDR2 SYGVNS.

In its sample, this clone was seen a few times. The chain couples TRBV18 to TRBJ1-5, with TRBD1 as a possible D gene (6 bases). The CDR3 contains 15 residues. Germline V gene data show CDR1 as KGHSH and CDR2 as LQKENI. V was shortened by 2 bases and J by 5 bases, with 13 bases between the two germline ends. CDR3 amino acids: CASSPGGQNYQPQHF. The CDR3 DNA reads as TGTGCCAGCTCACCAGGCGGACAGAACTATCAGCCCCAGCATTTT.

The CDR3 DNA reads as TGTGCCAGCAGCTCGACGGACCGAAACAATCAGCCCCAGCATTTT. This codes for CASSSTDRNNQPQHF. The V and J genes are TRBV5-6 and TRBJ1-5, with unresolved D. The V end was cut by 3 bases, the J end by 3 bases, with 13 bases between. The CDR3 sequence is 15 residues long. Germline V gene sequence: CDR1 SGHDT, CDR2 YYEEEE.

The CDR3 spells CASSLIENNEQFF. The CDR3 DNA sequence: TGTGCCAGCAGCTTGATAGAAAACAATGAGCAGTTCTTC. The chain has TRBV5-6 and TRBJ2-1, with D unclear. Trimming pared 1 base from V and 5 bases from J, leaving 7 bases between. CDR1 and CDR2 (germline): SGHDT, YYEEEE. The CDR3 length is 13 residues.

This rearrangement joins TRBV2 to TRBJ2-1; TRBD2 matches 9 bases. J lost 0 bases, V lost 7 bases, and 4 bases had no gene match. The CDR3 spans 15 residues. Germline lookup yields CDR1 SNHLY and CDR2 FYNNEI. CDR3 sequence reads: CASTLAGSSYNEQFF. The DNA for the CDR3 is TGTGCCAGCACTCTAGCGGGATCCTCCTACAATGAGCAGTTCTTC.

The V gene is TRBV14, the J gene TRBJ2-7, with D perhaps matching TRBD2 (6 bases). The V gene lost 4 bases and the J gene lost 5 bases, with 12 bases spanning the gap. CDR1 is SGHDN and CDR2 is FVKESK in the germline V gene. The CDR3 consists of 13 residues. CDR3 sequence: CASSLTPGDEQYF. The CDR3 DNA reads TGTGCCAGCAGCCTTACCCCGGGGGACGAGCAGTACTTC.

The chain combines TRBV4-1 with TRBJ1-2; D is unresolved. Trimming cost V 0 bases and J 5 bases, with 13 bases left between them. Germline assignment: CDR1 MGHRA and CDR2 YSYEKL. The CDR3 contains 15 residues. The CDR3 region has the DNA TGCGCCAGCAGCCAAGAGGCCCCCTCTGGGTATGGCTACACCTTC. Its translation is CASSQEAPSGYGYTF.

CDR3 sequence reads: CASSLFSRRHPAENTEAFF. The CDR3 DNA is TGTGCCAGCAGTTTATTCTCCAGACGCCATCCGGCAGAGAACACTGAAGCTTTCTTT. V usage is TRBV27 and J usage is TRBJ1-1, with D unresolved. The germline gives CDR1 MNHEY, CDR2 SMNVEV (reference sequence). Trimming pared 1 base from V and 1 base from J, leaving 22 bases between. The CDR3 loop spans 19 amino acids.

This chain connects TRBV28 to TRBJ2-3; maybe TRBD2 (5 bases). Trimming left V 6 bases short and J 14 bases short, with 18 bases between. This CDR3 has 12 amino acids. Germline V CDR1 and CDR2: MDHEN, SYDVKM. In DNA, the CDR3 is TGTGCCAGCAGCCCCTTCAAGCGGCATGGGTATTTT. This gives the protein CASSPFKRHGYF.

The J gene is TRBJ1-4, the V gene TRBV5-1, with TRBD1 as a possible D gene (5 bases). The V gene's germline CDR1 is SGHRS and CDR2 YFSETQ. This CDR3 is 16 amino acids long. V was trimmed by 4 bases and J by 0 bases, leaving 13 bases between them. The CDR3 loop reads CASSPKGETTNEKLFF. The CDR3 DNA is TGCGCCAGCAGCCCCAAAGGGGAGACAACTAATGAAAAACTGTTTTTT.